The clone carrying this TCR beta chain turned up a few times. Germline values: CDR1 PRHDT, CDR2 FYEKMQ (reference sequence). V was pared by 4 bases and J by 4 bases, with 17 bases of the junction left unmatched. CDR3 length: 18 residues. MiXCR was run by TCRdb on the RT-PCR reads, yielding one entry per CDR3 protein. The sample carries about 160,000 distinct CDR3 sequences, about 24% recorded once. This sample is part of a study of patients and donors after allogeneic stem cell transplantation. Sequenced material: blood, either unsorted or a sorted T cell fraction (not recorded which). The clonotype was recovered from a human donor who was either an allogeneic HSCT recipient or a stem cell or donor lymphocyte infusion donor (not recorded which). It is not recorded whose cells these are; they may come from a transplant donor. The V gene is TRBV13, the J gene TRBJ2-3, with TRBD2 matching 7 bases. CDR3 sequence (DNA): TGTGCCAGCAGCTGTCCTTTTGTCGAGCGGGGCAGCCCAGATACGCAGTATTTT. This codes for CASSCPFVERGSPDTQYF.